This TCR beta chain was profiled in a study of blood T cell repertoires in COVID-19. Looking at the study overall: Spain, Italy and the United States supplied samples that represented acute and convalescent COVID-19.

CDR1 is MNHNS and CDR2 is SASEGT in the germline V gene. V was clipped by 2 bases and J by 4 bases, with 14 bases between them. The CDR3 runs to 15 residues. TCRdb's copy holds only in-frame clones and misses some; the assay was immunoSEQ multiplex PCR. The sample contains 150,000 to 200,000 clones, over 75% of which appear only once. The specimen was peripheral blood. The clonotype originates from a man in his 70s with acute or convalescent COVID-19. The chain uses TRBV6-1 and TRBJ1-2; D might be TRBD1 (6 bases). The CDR3: CASSEINRVIYGYTF. CDR3 nucleotides: TGTGCCAGCAGTGAAATTAACAGGGTCATCTATGGCTACACCTTC.